Each of the 4 T cell receptor beta chains below was sequenced from the same sample in a study of regulatory T cells in long-lasting Graves disease. As for time point: newly diagnosed GD, antithyroid drugs for less than 3 months. From RNA extracted from PBMCs, the TCR library was made. Building of the TCR beta libraries involved iRepertoire HTBI primers and Arm-PCR of CDR3 regions. MiXCR, applied by TCRdb to the multiplex PCR reads, yields one record per CDR3 protein. The top ten hold about 12% of the sample, which has about 220,000 distinct CDR3 sequences, around 20% seen once. These data also formed part of another study, on T cells in Graves' hyperthyroidism and ophthalmopathy.

The material was peripheral blood mononuclear cells (PBMCs), obtained at new diagnosis, from a patient treated with antithyroid drugs. All receptors derive from a woman under 40 with Graves disease.

This clonotype was detected many times. J is TRBJ2-3 and V is TRBV20-1; the match to TRBD2 covers 7 bases. The CDR3 spans 13 residues. Per germline, CDR1 DFQATT and CDR2 SNEGSKA (reference sequence). The CDR3 loop reads CSLKRGSTDTQYF. The CDR3 DNA is TGCAGCCTAAAGCGGGGAAGCACAGATACGCAGTATTTT.

This clonotype was recorded at least ten times. The chain employs TRBV10-3 and TRBJ1-1; perhaps TRBD1 as D (5 bases). This CDR3 is built from 12 residues. V was pared by 6 bases and J by 0 bases, with 5 bases between. CDR1 ENHRY and CDR2 SYGVKD come from the germline V gene. The CDR3 loop reads CAIRDMNTEAFF. The CDR3 nucleotides read TGTGCCATCAGGGACATGAACACTGAAGCTTTCTTT.

As regards this clonotype: A far larger clone is just one base off, so this is likely a read error. The chain uses TRBV7-9 and TRBJ2-1, with 7 positions matching TRBD1. Germline CDR1 and CDR2: SEHNR and FQNEAQ (reference sequence). This CDR3 contains 16 residues. The junction had 20 bases not matched to a gene; V was cut back by 5 bases and J by 13 bases. As DNA, the CDR3 is TGTGCCAGCAGCCCCGACCTACAGGGGAACCTAGAGACCCAGTTCTTC. It yields the protein CASSPDLQGNLETQFF.

About this clonotype itself: A read error may be the cause here, since a much bigger clone is one base away. The chain combines TRBV30 with TRBJ1-5; D perhaps matches TRBD1 (5 bases). Germline-derived CDR1 and CDR2 are GTSNPN and SVGIG (reference sequence). The CDR3 totals 14 residues. CDR3 sequence: CAWSNAIGAQPQRF. The CDR3 DNA reads TGTGCCTGGAGTAATGCCATCGGGGCACAGCCCCAGCGTTTT.